Listed below are T cell receptor beta chains from one sample, sequenced in a study of tumor-infiltrating lymphocytes in primary liver carcinoma. TCRdb reprocessed the multiplex PCR reads via MiXCR and lists one record per CDR3 protein. The sample has under 200,000 distinct CDR3 sequences, around 60% seen once; the top ten hold roughly 7%. Sequences were obtained from peripheral blood. All receptors come from a woman aged 60-75 years with primary liver carcinoma and hepatitis B virus infection. Each CDR3 is given with its conserved first and last residue. Each record gives: clone size, V gene, D gene, CDR3 length, J gene, CDR3 protein, CDR3 DNA. The D gene is left open where the match is weak. The size of a clone is reported for some rows only, either as once, few or many, or as a class for expanded clones.

NA	TRBV6-5	TRBD1	14	TRBJ2-7	CASTRTGASCEQYF	TGTGCCAGCACCAGGACAGGAGCCTCCTGCGAGCAGTACTTC
NA	TRBV5-4	NA	14	TRBJ2-5	CASSLALDQETLYF	TGTGCCAGCAGCTTGGCTCTAGATCAAGAGACCCTGTACTTC
NA	TRBV6-2/TRBV6-3	NA	15	TRBJ2-3	CASSYSFARTDMQYF	TGTGCCAGCAGTTACTCGTTCGCTCGGACAGATATGCAGTATTTT
NA	TRBV6-5	NA	14	TRBJ2-7	CASSYSVHSYEEYF	TGTGCCAGCAGTTACTCGGTCCATTCCTACGAGGAGTACTTC
NA	TRBV7-9	NA	15	TRBJ1-1	CASSLARYRSTEAFF	TGTGCCAGCAGCTTAGCTCGGTACAGAAGCACTGAAGCTTTCTTT
many	TRBV6-5	NA	14	TRBJ1-4	CASTHRGGSEKLFF	TGTGCCAGCACCCACCGGGGGGGTAGTGAAAAACTGTTTTTT
many	TRBV12-3/TRBV12-4	TRBD1	15	TRBJ2-2	CASTLQGFNTGELFF	TGTGCCAGCACCTTACAGGGGTTTAACACCGGGGAGCTGTTTTTT
NA	TRBV5-1	NA	14	TRBJ2-7	CASSPTVINYEQYF	TGCGCCAGCAGCCCGACAGTAATTAACTACGAGCAGTACTTC
many	TRBV4-1	NA	12	TRBJ2-1	CASSQGSNEQFF	TGCGCCAGCAGCCAAGGAAGCAATGAGCAGTTCTTC
many	TRBV4-1	TRBD2	16	TRBJ2-1	CASSQVGSGRYNEQFF	TGCGCCAGCAGCCAAGTAGGTAGCGGGAGGTACAATGAGCAGTTCTTC
many	TRBV5-5	NA	14	TRBJ2-7	CASSQQTASYEQYF	TGTGCCAGCAGCCAACAGACAGCCTCCTACGAGCAGTACTTC
many	TRBV6-6	TRBD2	14	TRBJ2-7	CASTPTSETYEQYF	TGTGCCAGCACCCCGACTAGCGAGACCTACGAGCAGTACTTC
few	TRBV20-1	TRBD2	16	TRBJ2-1	CSARWFGRGGYNERFF	TGCAGTGCTAGATGGTTTGGGCGGGGGGGATACAATGAGCGGTTCTTC
NA	TRBV28	TRBD1	13	TRBJ2-7	CASRGQGGYEQYF	TGTGCCAGCAGGGGACAGGGGGGCTACGAGCAGTACTTC
many	TRBV11-2	NA	15	TRBJ2-5	CASSRVEGTGETQYF	TGTGCCAGCAGCCGGGTGGAAGGCACAGGGGAGACCCAGTACTTC
many	TRBV29-1	NA	14	TRBJ2-1	CSVATSPLGGEQFF	TGCAGCGTTGCCACTAGCCCCCTCGGGGGTGAGCAGTTCTTC